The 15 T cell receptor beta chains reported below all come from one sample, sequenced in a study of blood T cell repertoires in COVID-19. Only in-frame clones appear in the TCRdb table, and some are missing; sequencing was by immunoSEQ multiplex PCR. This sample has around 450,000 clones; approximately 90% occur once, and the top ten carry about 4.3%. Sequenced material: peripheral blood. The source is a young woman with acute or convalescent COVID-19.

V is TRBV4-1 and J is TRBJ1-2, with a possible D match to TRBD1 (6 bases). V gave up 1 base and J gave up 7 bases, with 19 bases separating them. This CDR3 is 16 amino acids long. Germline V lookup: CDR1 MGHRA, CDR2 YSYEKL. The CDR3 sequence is CASSQVGQGPRGGYTF. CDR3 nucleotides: TGCGCCAGCAGCCAAGTAGGGCAGGGGCCTCGGGGTGGCTACACCTTC.

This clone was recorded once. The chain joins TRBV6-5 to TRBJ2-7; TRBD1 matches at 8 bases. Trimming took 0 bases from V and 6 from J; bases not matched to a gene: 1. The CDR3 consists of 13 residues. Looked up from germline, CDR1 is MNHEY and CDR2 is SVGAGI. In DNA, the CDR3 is TGTGCCAGCAGTTACTCGGACAGGGCCGAGCAGTACTTC. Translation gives CASSYSDRAEQYF.

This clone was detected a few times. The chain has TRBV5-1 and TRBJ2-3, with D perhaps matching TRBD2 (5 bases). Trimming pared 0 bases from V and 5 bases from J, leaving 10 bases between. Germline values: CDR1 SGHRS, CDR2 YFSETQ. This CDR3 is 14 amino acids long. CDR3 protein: CASSLDSARDTQYF. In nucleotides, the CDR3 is TGCGCCAGCAGCTTGGATAGCGCCAGAGATACGCAGTATTTT.

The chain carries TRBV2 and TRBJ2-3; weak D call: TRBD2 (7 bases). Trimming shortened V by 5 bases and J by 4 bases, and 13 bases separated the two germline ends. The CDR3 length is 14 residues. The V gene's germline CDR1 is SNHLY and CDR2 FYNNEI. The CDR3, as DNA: TGTGCCAGCAGTAGGCGGGGGCTAGCAGATACGCAGTATTTT. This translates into CASSRRGLADTQYF.

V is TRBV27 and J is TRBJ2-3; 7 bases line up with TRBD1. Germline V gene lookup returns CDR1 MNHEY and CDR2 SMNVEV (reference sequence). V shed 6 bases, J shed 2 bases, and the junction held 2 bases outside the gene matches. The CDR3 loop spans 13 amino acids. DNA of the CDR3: TGTGCCAGCAGGACAGGGAACACAGATACGCAGTATTTT. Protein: CASRTGNTDTQYF.

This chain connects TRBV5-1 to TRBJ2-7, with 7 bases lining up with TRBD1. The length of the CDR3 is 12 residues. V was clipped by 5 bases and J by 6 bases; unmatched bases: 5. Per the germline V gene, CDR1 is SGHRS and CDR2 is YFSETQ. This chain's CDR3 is CASRQGRGEQYF. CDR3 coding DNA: TGCGCCAGCAGACAGGGGCGAGGCGAGCAGTACTTC.

CDR3 loop: CASRGTTSGNTIYF. The CDR3 bases are TGTGCCAGCAGAGGGACAACCTCTGGAAACACCATATATTTT. This chain connects TRBV6-4 to TRBJ1-3, with D possibly being TRBD1 (6 bases). Trimming took 6 bases from V and 0 from J, leaving 9 bases between them. Germline lookup yields CDR1 MRHNA and CDR2 SNTAGT. The CDR3 runs to 14 residues.

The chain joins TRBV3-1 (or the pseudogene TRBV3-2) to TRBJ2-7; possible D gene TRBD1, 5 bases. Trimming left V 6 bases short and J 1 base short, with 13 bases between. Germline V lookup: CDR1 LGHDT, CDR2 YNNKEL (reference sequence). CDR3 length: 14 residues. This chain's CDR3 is CASSQYRLSYEQYF. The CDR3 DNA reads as TGTGCCAGCAGTCAGTACAGGCTATCCTACGAGCAGTACTTC.

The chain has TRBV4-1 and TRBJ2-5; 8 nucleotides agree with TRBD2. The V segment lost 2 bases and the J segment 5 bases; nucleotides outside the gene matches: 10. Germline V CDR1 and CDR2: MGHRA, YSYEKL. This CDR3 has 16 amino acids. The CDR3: CASSQIPGLEAETQYF. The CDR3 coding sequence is TGCGCCAGCAGCCAAATACCGGGACTAGAGGCTGAGACCCAGTACTTC.

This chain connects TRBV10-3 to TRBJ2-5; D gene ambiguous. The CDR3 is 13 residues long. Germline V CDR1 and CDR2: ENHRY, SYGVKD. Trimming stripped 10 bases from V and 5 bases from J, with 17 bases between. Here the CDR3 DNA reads TGTGCCACCGCGAGGTCCGACTTGGAGACCCAGTACTTC. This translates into CATARSDLETQYF.

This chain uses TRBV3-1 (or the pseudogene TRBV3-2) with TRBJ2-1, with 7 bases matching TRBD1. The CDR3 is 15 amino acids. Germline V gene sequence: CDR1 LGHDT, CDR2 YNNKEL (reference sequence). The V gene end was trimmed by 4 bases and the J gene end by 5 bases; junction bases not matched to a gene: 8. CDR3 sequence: CASSPQGTYHNEQFF. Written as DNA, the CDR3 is TGTGCCAGCAGCCCACAGGGGACATATCACAATGAGCAGTTCTTC.

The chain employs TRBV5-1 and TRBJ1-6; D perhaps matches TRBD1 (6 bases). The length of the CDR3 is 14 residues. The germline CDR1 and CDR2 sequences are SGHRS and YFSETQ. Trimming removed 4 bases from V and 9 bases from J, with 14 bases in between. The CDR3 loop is CASSLQGSGSPLHF. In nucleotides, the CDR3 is TGCGCCAGCAGCCTACAGGGTAGTGGTTCACCCCTCCACTTT.

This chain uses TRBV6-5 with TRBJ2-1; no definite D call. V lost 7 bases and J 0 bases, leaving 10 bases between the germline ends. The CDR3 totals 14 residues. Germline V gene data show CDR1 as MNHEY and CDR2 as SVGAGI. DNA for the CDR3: TGTGCCAGCAACTCTGGTAACTCCTACAATGAGCAGTTCTTC. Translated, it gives CASNSGNSYNEQFF.

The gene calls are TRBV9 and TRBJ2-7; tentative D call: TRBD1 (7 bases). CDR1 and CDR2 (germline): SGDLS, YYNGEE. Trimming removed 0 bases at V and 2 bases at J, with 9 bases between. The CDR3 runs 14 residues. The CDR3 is CASSVGGTAYEQYF. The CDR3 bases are TGTGCCAGCAGCGTAGGCGGGACAGCCTACGAGCAGTACTTC.

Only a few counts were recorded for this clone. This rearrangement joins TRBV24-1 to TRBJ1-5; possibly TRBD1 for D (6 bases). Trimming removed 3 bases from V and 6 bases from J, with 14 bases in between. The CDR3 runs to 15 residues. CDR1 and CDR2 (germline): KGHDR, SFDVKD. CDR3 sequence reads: CATSDSLGARQPQHF. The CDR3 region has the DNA TGTGCCACCAGTGATAGTTTGGGGGCGCGTCAGCCCCAGCATTTT.